A single sample gave rise to the 18 T cell receptor beta chains below, sequenced in a study of OX40 agonist ivuxolimab in advanced cancers. Some clones are missing from TCRdb's copy, which holds only in-frame ones; the method was immunoSEQ multiplex PCR. This repertoire shows under 50,000 clones, around 80% found once; its top ten account for about 12%. Sequencing used CD4+ or CD8+ T cells sorted from blood, obtained in a trial of the OX40 agonist ivuxolimab. The receptor source for this set is an adult with an advanced solid tumor such as melanoma, head and neck, liver or kidney cancer.

The count of this clone is one. The chain employs TRBV5-1 and TRBJ2-7; D is perhaps TRBD2 (7 bases). The germline V gene has CDR1 SGHRS and CDR2 YFSETQ. This CDR3 is 14 amino acids long. V was clipped by 6 bases and J by 6 bases, with 19 bases between them. The CDR3 coding sequence is TGCGCCAGCAAATTGGGGGGGGCCTACAGCGAGCAGTACTTC. Amino acid sequence: CASKLGGAYSEQYF.

This chain uses TRBV23-1 with TRBJ1-1; D unclear. Being an ORF, TRBV23-1 has a function that is uncertain. CDR3 length equals 17 residues. V lost 0 bases and J 7 bases, leaving 21 bases between the germline ends. CDR3 residues: CASSQSLIRRSLSEAFF. CDR3 nucleotides: TGCGCCAGCAGTCAATCCTTGATCAGGCGGTCACTCAGTGAAGCTTTCTTT.

This chain uses TRBV2 with TRBJ1-5; 9 bases are shared with TRBD1. Germline V lookup: CDR1 SNHLY, CDR2 FYNNEI. The CDR3 runs 15 residues. Trimming removed 7 bases from V and 0 bases from J; junction bases left unmatched: 4. CDR3 loop: CASKGQGYSNQPQHF. The DNA for the CDR3 is TGTGCCAGCAAGGGACAGGGATATAGCAATCAGCCCCAGCATTTT.

This chain links TRBV18 with TRBJ1-5, with 12 positions matching TRBD1. Losses at the gene ends were 6 bases for V and 3 bases for J; bases not matched to a gene: 6. Germline V gene data show CDR1 as KGHSH and CDR2 as LQKENI. This CDR3 has 16 amino acids. This CDR3 is CASSPGTGGVNQPQHF. For the CDR3, the DNA is TGTGCCAGCTCCCCCGGGACAGGGGGCGTCAATCAGCCCCAGCATTTT.

V usage is TRBV5-1 and J usage is TRBJ2-7; TRBD2 agrees at 16 bases. V lost 4 bases to trimming and J lost 7 bases; unmatched junction nucleotides: 11. This CDR3 has 17 residues. Germline CDR1 reads SGHRS; CDR2 reads YFSETQ. The CDR3 region is CASSPGLAGGPAQEQYF. Here the CDR3 DNA reads TGCGCCAGCAGCCCGGGACTAGCGGGAGGGCCAGCGCAAGAGCAGTACTTC.

This chain connects TRBV4-1 to TRBJ1-2; perhaps TRBD1 as D (6 bases). This CDR3 has 15 amino acids. Germline V CDR1 and CDR2: MGHRA, YSYEKL. Between the trimmed V and J ends, which lost 2 bases and 4 bases, there was a span of 14 bases. The DNA of the CDR3 is TGCGCCAGCAGCCAACAATCACAGGGTTCCTATGGCTACACCTTC. This codes for CASSQQSQGSYGYTF.

The chain has TRBV2 and TRBJ1-1; no reliable D call. The CDR3 is 13 residues long. CDR1 is SNHLY, CDR2 FYNNEI, per germline. V was cut by 5 bases and J by 2 bases, with 9 bases left in between. CDR3 sequence: CASSNRANTEAFF. The CDR3 DNA is TGTGCCAGCAGTAACCGGGCCAACACTGAAGCTTTCTTT. Full variable domain (remainder filled in from reference TRBV2 and TRBJ1-1): EPEVTQTPSHQVTQMGQEVILRCVPISNHLYFYWYRQILGQKVEFLVSFYNNEISEKSEIFDDQFSVERPDGSNFTLKIRSTKLEDSAMYFCASSNRANTEAFFGQGTRLTVV.

V and J are TRBV6-4 and TRBJ2-7; a possible D gene is TRBD2 (5 bases). This CDR3 comprises 17 residues. Germline lookup yields CDR1 MRHNA and CDR2 SNTAGT. V was pared by 7 bases and J by 0 bases, with 22 bases between. CDR3 sequence (DNA): TGTGCCAGCACTCTAGCCGTATTCTCTATTAGCTCCTACGAGCAGTACTTC. The encoded protein is CASTLAVFSISSYEQYF.

The V and J genes are TRBV27 and TRBJ1-1; D is unresolved. The V gene lost 3 bases and the J gene lost 0 bases, with 8 bases spanning the gap. The CDR3 runs to 14 residues. Germline-derived CDR1 and CDR2 are MNHEY and SMNVEV (reference sequence). CDR3 in amino acids: CASSLAGVNTEAFF. CDR3 DNA: TGTGCCAGCAGTTTGGCCGGGGTGAACACTGAAGCTTTCTTT.

The chain recombines TRBV11-2 with TRBJ2-7, with D possibly being TRBD1 (6 bases). V was pared by 0 bases and J by 0 bases, with 9 bases between. The CDR3 is 15 residues long. The germline V gene has CDR1 SGHAT and CDR2 FQNNGV. Here the CDR3 reads CASSLEWDTSYEQYF. The CDR3 DNA reads TGTGCCAGCAGCTTAGAATGGGACACCTCCTACGAGCAGTACTTC.

This sequence joins TRBV7-7 and TRBJ2-3; D is uncertain. There are 15 residues in the CDR3. The V gene's germline CDR1 is SSHAT and CDR2 FNYEAQ (reference sequence). V gave up 1 base and J gave up 1 base, with 9 bases separating them. In DNA form, the CDR3 reads TGTGCCAGCAGCTTAGGCCCTCTTGGCACAGATACGCAGTATTTT. Its translation is CASSLGPLGTDTQYF. Supplemented by reference TRBV7-7 and TRBJ2-3, the full variable domain reads GAGVSQSPRYKVTKRGQDVTLRCDPISSHATLYWYQQALGQGPEFLTYFNYEAQPDKSGLPSDRFSAERPEGSISTLTIQRTEQRDSAMYRCASSLGPLGTDTQYFGPGTRLTVL.

This sequence joins TRBV6-6 and TRBJ2-1; no reliable D call. The CDR3 has 15 residues. CDR1 and CDR2 (germline): MNHNY, SVGAGI (reference sequence). V lost 7 bases, J lost 4 bases, and 17 bases lay in between. CDR3 coding DNA: TGTGCCAGCACCAAAGGAGACTCCTCGTACAATGAGCAGTTCTTC. It specifies CASTKGDSSYNEQFF.

This clone came up a few times. V usage is TRBV18 and J usage is TRBJ2-3, with 8 positions matching TRBD1. The germline CDR1 and CDR2 sequences are KGHSH and LQKENI. This CDR3 is built from 17 residues. The junction had 11 bases not matched to a gene; V was cut back by 3 bases and J by 3 bases. The CDR3 region has the DNA TGTGCCAGCTCACCCGCCAGGGGGCTAGGAGTGACAGATACGCAGTATTTT. Protein product: CASSPARGLGVTDTQYF.

V and J are TRBV28 and TRBJ1-5; 7 positions match TRBD1. The V segment lost 4 bases and the J segment 2 bases; nucleotides outside the gene matches: 2. Germline assignment: CDR1 MDHEN and CDR2 SYDVKM. CDR3 length: 14 amino acids. The CDR3 nucleotides are TGTGCCAGCAGTTCTGGGACAGGCAATCAGCCCCAGCATTTT. Encoded protein: CASSSGTGNQPQHF.

This chain connects TRBV7-2 to TRBJ2-3, with 10 bases lining up with TRBD2. The CDR3 totals 15 residues. Trimming at V came to 0 bases and at J to 6 bases, leaving 3 bases not matched to a gene. CDR1 SGHTA and CDR2 FQGNSA come from the germline V gene. For the CDR3, the DNA is TGTGCCAGCAGCTTAGCTAGCGGGAGGTCCGATACGCAGTATTTT. Translation gives CASSLASGRSDTQYF.

Comment on this clone: The same CDR3 arises from other DNA sequences in this sample as well. The CDR3 reads CSVARDSYEQYF. CDR3 sequence (DNA): TGCAGCGTTGCCAGGGATTCCTACGAGCAGTACTTC. V and J are TRBV29-1 and TRBJ2-7; tentatively, D is TRBD1 (5 bases). Germline CDR1 is SQVTM and CDR2 is ANQGSEA. The V and J ends lost 4 bases and 1 base respectively, with 8 bases between them. The CDR3 sequence is 12 residues long.

The chain uses TRBV11-3 and TRBJ2-7; D perhaps matches TRBD2 (6 bases). V was clipped by 3 bases and J by 4 bases, with 10 bases between them. The CDR3 is made up of 13 amino acids. Per germline, CDR1 SGHNT and CDR2 YENEEA. DNA of the CDR3: TGTGCCAGCAGCTTGGGACTTGAATACGAGCAGTACTTC. Amino acid sequence: CASSLGLEYEQYF.

The genes are TRBV7-6 and TRBJ1-1; D is possibly TRBD1 (5 bases). Between the trimmed V and J ends, which lost 4 bases and 4 bases, there was a span of 10 bases. CDR1 and CDR2 (germline): SGHVS, FNYEAQ. This CDR3 is 13 amino acids long. CDR3: CASSWIGATEAFF. DNA of the CDR3: TGTGCCAGCAGCTGGATAGGGGCCACTGAAGCTTTCTTT.